This T cell receptor (beta chain) was captured in a study of cytomegalovirus exposure and HLA in healthy donors. Study-wide context: The Caucasian-associated ancestry cluster contained about four fifths of the approximately 420 genotyped donors. Study results and limitations: The authors enumerated under 200 TCR beta chains as linked to cytomegalovirus. CMV serostatus alone was available as immune exposure information.

CDR1 and CDR2 (germline): SGHDT, YYEEEE. This CDR3 has 18 amino acids. V gave up 3 bases and J gave up 0 bases; unmatched junction bases: 12. This clone was detected a few times. Its specificity is not known. PCR was performed using 60 Vbeta and 13 Jbeta primers. Using immunoSEQ multiplex PCR, the repertoire was profiled, and TCRdb retains in-frame clones only, with some absent. The table records about 55,000 clones, 80% to 85% of them present only once. Unrecorded immune exposure was likely among donors, who were nominally healthy when sampled. This receptor was taken from a man in his thirties or forties in good health and CMV-seronegative. The chain uses TRBV5-6 and TRBJ2-3, with 8 bases aligning to TRBD2. Sequenced: PBMCs. The CDR3 region is CASSWITSGSTSTDTQYF. The CDR3 DNA is TGTGCCAGCAGCTGGATTACTAGCGGAAGTACGAGCACAGATACGCAGTATTTT.